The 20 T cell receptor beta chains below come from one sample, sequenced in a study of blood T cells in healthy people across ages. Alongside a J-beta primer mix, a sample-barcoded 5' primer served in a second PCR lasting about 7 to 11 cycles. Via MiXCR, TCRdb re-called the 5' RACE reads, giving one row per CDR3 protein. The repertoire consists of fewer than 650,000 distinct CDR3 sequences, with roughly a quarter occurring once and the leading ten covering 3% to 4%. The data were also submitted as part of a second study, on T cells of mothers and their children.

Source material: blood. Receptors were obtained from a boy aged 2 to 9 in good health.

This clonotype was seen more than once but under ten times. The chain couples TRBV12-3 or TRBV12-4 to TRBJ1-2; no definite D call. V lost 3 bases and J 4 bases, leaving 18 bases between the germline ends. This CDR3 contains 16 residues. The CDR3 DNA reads TGTGCCAGCAGTTTGCGCTCTCAATCCGCTGGCTATGGCTACACCTTC. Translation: CASSLRSQSAGYGYTF.

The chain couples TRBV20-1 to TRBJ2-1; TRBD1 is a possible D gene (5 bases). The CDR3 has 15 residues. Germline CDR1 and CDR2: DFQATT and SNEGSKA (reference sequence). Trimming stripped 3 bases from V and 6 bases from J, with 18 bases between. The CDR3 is CSASSGYSTLNEQFF. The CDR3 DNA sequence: TGCAGTGCTAGCTCAGGGTATTCAACTCTCAATGAGCAGTTCTTC.

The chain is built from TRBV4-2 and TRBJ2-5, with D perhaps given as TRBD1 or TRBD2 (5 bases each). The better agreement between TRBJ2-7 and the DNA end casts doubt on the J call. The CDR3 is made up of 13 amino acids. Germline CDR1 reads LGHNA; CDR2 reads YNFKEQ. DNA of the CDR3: TGTGCCAGCAGCCATGGGGGATCCTACGAGCAGTACTTC. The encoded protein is CASSHGGSYEQYF.

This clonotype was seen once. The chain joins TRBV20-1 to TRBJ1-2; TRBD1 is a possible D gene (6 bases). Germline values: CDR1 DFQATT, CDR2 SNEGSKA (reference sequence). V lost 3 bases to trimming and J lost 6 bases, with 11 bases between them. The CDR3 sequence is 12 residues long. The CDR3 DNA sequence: TGCAGTGCTAGTACACAGGGCAATGGCTACACCTTC. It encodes CSASTQGNGYTF.

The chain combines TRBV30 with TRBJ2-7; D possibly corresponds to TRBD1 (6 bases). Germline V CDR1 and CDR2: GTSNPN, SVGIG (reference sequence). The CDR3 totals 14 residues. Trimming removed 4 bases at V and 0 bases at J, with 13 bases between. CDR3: CAWMDSTVSYEQYF. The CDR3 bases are TGTGCCTGGATGGACAGCACAGTCTCCTACGAGCAGTACTTC.

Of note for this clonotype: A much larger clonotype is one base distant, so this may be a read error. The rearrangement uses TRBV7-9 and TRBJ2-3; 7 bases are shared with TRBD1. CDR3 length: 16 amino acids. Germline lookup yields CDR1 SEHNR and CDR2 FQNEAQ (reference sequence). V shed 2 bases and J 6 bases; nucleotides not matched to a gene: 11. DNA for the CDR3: TGTGCCAGCAGCTTATTTACAGGGGAGTCGTTCGATACGCAGTATTTT. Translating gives CASSLFTGESFDTQYF. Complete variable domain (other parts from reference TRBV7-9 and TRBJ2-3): DTGVSQNPRHKITKRGQNVTFRCDPISEHNRLYWYRQTLGQGPEFLTYFQNEAQLEKSRLLSDRFSAERPKGSFSTLEIQRTEQGDSAMYLCASSLFTGESFDTQYFGPGTRLTVL.

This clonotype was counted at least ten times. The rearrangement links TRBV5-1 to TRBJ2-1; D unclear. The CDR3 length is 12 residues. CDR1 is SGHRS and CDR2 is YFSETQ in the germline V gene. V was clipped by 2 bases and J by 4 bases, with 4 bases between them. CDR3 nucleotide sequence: TGCGCCAGCAGCTTAAGGTACAATGAGCAGTTCTTC. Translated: CASSLRYNEQFF.

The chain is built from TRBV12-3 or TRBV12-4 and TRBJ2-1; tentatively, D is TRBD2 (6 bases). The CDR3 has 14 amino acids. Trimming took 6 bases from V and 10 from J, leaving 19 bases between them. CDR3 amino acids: CASSPWTGGEEQFF. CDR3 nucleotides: TGTGCCAGCAGCCCTTGGACTGGCGGGGAGGAGCAGTTCTTC.

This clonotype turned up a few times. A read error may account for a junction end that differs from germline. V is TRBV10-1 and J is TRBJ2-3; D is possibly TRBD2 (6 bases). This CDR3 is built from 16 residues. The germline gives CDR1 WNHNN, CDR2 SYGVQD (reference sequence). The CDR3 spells CASSDPGEDGTDPQYF. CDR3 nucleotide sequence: TGCGCCAGCAGTGACCCCGGGGAGGATGGCACAGATCCGCAGTATTTT.

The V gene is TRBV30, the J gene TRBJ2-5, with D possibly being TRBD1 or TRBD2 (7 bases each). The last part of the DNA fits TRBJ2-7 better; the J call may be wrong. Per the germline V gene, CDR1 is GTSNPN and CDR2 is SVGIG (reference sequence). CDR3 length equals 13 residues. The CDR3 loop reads CAWKQGGDYEQYF. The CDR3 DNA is TGTGCCTGGAAGCAGGGGGGGGACTACGAGCAGTACTTC.

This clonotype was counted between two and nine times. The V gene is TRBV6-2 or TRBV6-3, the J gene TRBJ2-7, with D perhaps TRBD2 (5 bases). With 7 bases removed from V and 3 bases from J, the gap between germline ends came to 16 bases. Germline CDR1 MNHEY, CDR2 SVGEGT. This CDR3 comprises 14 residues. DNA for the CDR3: TGTGCCAGCACCTCAGCGGACTGGGGCTACGAGCAGTACTTC. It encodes CASTSADWGYEQYF.

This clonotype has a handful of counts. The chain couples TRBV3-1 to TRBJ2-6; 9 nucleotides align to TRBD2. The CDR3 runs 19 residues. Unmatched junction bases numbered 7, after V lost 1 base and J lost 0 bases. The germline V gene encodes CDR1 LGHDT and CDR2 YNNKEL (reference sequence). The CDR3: CASSQVGGGALSGANVLTF. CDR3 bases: TGTGCCAGCAGCCAAGTCGGCGGGGGGGCTCTCTCTGGGGCCAACGTCCTGACTTTC. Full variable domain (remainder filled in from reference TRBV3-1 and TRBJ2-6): DTAVSQTPKYLVTQMGNDKSIKCEQNLGHDTMYWYKQDSKKFLKIMFSYNNKELIINETVPNRFSPKSPDKAHLNLHINSLELGDSAVYFCASSQVGGGALSGANVLTFGAGSRLTVL.

CDR3 protein: CASSIAGYTGELFF. The CDR3 DNA reads as TGTGCCAGCAGTATAGCGGGCTACACCGGGGAGCTGTTTTTT. V usage is TRBV7-2 and J usage is TRBJ2-2, with 7 nucleotides matching TRBD2. Germline V gene lookup returns CDR1 SGHTA and CDR2 FQGNSA. The CDR3 consists of 14 residues. The J segment lost 3 bases and the V segment lost 6 bases, leaving 4 bases of the junction unmatched. Supplemented by reference TRBV7-2 and TRBJ2-2, the full variable domain reads GAGVSQSPSNKVTEKGKDVELRCDPISGHTALYWYRQSLGQGLEFLIYFQGNSAPDKSGLPSDRFSAERTGGSVSTLTIQRTQQEDSAVYLCASSIAGYTGELFFGEGSRLTVL.

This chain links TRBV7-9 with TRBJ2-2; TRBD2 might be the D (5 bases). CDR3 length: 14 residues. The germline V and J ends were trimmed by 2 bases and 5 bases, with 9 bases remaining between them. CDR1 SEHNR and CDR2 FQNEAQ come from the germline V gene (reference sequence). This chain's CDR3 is CASSLNGDTGELFF. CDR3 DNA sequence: TGTGCCAGCAGCTTAAACGGGGATACCGGGGAGCTGTTTTTT.

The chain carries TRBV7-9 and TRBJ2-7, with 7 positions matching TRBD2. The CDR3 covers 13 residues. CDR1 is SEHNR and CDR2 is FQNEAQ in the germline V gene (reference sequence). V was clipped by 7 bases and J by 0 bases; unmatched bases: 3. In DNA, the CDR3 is TGTGCCAGCAAGGGAGGGACCTCCTACGAGCAGTACTTC. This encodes CASKGGTSYEQYF.

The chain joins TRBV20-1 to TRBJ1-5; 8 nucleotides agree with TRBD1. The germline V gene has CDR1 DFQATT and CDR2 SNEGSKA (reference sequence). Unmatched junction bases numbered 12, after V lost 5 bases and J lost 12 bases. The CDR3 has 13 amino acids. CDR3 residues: CSASTGVERSQHF. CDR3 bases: TGCAGTGCTTCGACAGGGGTTGAAAGGAGCCAGCATTTT.

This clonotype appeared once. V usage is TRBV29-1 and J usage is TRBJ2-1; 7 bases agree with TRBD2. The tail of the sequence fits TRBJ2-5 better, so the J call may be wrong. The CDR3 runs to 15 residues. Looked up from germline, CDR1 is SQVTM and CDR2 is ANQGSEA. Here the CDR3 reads CSVEIGSSGGETQYF. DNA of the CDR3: TGCAGCGTTGAAATTGGGTCTAGCGGAGGAGAGACCCAGTACTTC.

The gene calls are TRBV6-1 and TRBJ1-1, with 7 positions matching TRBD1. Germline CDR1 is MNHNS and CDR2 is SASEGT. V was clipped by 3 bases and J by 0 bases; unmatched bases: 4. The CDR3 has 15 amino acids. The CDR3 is CASSDQGGMNTEAFF. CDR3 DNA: TGTGCCAGCAGTGATCAGGGGGGGATGAACACTGAAGCTTTCTTT.

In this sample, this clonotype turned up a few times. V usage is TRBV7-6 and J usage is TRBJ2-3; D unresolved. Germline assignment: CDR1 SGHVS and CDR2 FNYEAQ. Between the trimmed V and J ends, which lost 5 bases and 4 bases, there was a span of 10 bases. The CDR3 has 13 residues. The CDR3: CASSVTSPDTQYF. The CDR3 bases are TGTGCCAGCAGCGTAACAAGTCCAGATACGCAGTATTTT.

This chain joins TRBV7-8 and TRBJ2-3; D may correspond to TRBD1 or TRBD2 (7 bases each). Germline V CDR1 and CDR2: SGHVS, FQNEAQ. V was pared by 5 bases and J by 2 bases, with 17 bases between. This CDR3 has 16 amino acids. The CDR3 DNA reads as TGTGCCAGCAGCGGGAGGGGGCGGGGATCCACAGATACGCAGTATTTT. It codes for CASSGRGRGSTDTQYF.